Shown below are 17 T cell receptor beta chains from a single sample sequenced in a study of CD8+ T cells in alopecia areata. After isolation, RNA underwent reverse transcription to generate cDNA as the sequencing template. Here immunoSEQ multiplex PCR was the method, and the copy in TCRdb shows in-frame clones only, minus some. The sample yields approximately 180,000 clones, about 60% seen once. Sequenced here: CD4+ T cells sorted from blood, sampled at week 0. The origin of the receptors is a human donor with alopecia areata.

The CDR3 region is CASSEEGPQRPQYF. DNA for the CDR3: TGTGCCAGCAGTGAAGAGGGGCCACAACGCCCCCAGTACTTC. The chain combines TRBV2 with TRBJ2-5; D perhaps matches TRBD1 (5 bases). Germline V gene data show CDR1 as SNHLY and CDR2 as FYNNEI. V shed 1 base and J shed 9 bases, with 15 bases lying between them. The CDR3 is 14 amino acids.

The chain combines TRBV15 with TRBJ2-1; perhaps TRBD1 as D (5 bases). V was clipped by 4 bases and J by 6 bases, with 10 bases between them. The CDR3 is 13 amino acids. Germline V gene sequence: CDR1 LNHNV, CDR2 YYDKDF (reference sequence). This CDR3 reads CATSIGQPNEQFF. The DNA of the CDR3 is TGTGCCACCAGCATCGGACAACCCAATGAGCAGTTCTTC.

The chain joins TRBV6-1 to TRBJ2-7, with D possibly TRBD1 on 5 matching bases. This CDR3 is built from 14 residues. V gave up 6 bases and J gave up 5 bases, with 17 bases separating them. CDR1 and CDR2 from the germline V gene are MNHNS and SASEGT. The CDR3 nucleotides read TGTGCCAGCAGCTTATCTAGGGTCAGGGACGAGCAGTACTTC. The encoded protein is CASSLSRVRDEQYF.

This clone occurred many times. The chain links TRBV19 to TRBJ1-5; D gene unclear. The CDR3 covers 14 residues. Trimming removed 9 bases at V and 0 bases at J, with 12 bases between. Germline values: CDR1 LNHDA, CDR2 SQIVND (reference sequence). Written as DNA, the CDR3 is TGTGCCAGCAGAGTGCAGGCTAGCAATCAGCCCCAGCATTTT. Protein: CASRVQASNQPQHF.

The V gene is TRBV7-7, the J gene TRBJ2-5; 13 nucleotides match TRBD2. Germline loops: CDR1 SSHAT, CDR2 FNYEAQ (reference sequence). Germline trimming cut 4 bases from V and 3 bases from J; bases unmatched to any gene: 5. The CDR3 length is 16 residues. The CDR3 is CASSSAGTSGEETQYF. CDR3 DNA sequence: TGTGCCAGCAGCTCCGCCGGGACTAGCGGGGAAGAGACCCAGTACTTC. The complete variable domain, with remaining parts taken from reference TRBV7-7 and TRBJ2-5, reads GAGVSQSPRYKVTKRGQDVTLRCDPISSHATLYWYQQALGQGPEFLTYFNYEAQPDKSGLPSDRFSAERPEGSISTLTIQRTEQRDSAMYRCASSSAGTSGEETQYFGPGTRLLVL.

This sequence joins TRBV30 and TRBJ1-5, with D uncertain. Trimming pared 2 bases from V and 6 bases from J, leaving 17 bases between. CDR1 and CDR2 (germline): GTSNPN, SVGIG (reference sequence). The CDR3 totals 15 residues. CDR3 amino acids: CAWSTPSGGGQPQHF. The DNA for the CDR3 is TGTGCCTGGAGTACTCCATCAGGTGGAGGTCAGCCCCAGCATTTT.

The rearrangement links TRBV27 to TRBJ1-6; 7 nucleotides align to TRBD1. V was pared by 6 bases and J by 10 bases, with 9 bases of the junction left unmatched. Germline V CDR1 and CDR2: MNHEY, SMNVEV (reference sequence). The CDR3 is 14 residues long. This chain's CDR3 is CASSLDRVKSPLHF. The CDR3 nucleotides are TGTGCCAGCAGCCTCGACAGGGTAAAATCACCCCTCCACTTT.

This clone was picked up one time. J is TRBJ1-1 and V is TRBV29-1; 7 bases fit TRBD1. CDR1 is SQVTM, CDR2 ANQGSEA, per germline. V trimming: 6 bases; J trimming: 1 base; junction bases outside the gene matches: 8. The CDR3 runs to 14 residues. The CDR3 nucleotides read TGCAGCGTGGACAGGATTCTCGAGAACACTGAAGCTTTCTTT. This gives the protein CSVDRILENTEAFF.

Comment on this clone: The sample has other DNA sequences that encode this CDR3 too. The rearrangement joins TRBV5-1 to TRBJ2-2; D is ambiguous. The V gene lost 5 bases and the J gene lost 5 bases, with 4 bases spanning the gap. CDR1 is SGHRS, CDR2 YFSETQ, per germline. CDR3 size: 11 residues. DNA for the CDR3: TGCGCCAGCAGTAATACCGGGGAGCTGTTTTTT. Residues: CASSNTGELFF. The entire variable domain, with the rest obtained from reference TRBV5-1 and TRBJ2-2, is as follows: KAGVTQTPRYLIKTRGQQVTLSCSPISGHRSVSWYQQTPGQGLQFLFEYFSETQRNKGNFPGRFSGRQFSNSRSEMNVSTLELGDSALYLCASSNTGELFFGEGSRLTVL.

The rearrangement joins TRBV7-9 to TRBJ2-3; D unclear. In germline, CDR1 is SEHNR, CDR2 FQNEAQ (reference sequence). The CDR3 spans 15 residues. The V end was cut by 5 bases, the J end by 6 bases, with 18 bases between. This chain's CDR3 is CASSAAVQLLDTQYF. CDR3 coding DNA: TGTGCCAGCAGCGCGGCGGTGCAACTTTTGGATACGCAGTATTTT.

The table lists this clone with a few counts. The V gene is TRBV29-1, the J gene TRBJ1-3; TRBD1 might be the D (5 bases). The ends were cut back, 6 bases at V and 3 bases at J, with 9 bases in the middle. The CDR3 has 12 amino acids. CDR1 SQVTM and CDR2 ANQGSEA come from the germline V gene. The CDR3 DNA reads TGCAGCGTGGGGGAATTTGGAAACACCATATATTTT. Protein sequence: CSVGEFGNTIYF.

The chain employs TRBV27 and TRBJ2-7; D not certain. V lost 5 bases, J lost 6 bases, and 11 bases lay in between. The CDR3 consists of 12 residues. Germline V gene lookup returns CDR1 MNHEY and CDR2 SMNVEV (reference sequence). This CDR3 is CASSPPTGEQYF. CDR3 nucleotides: TGTGCCAGCAGTCCCCCGACCGGCGAGCAGTACTTC.

On this clone itself: The same CDR3 also results from other DNA sequences found in this sample. The V call is TRBV19, the J call TRBJ1-1; the D is unclear. There are 13 residues in the CDR3. V lost 3 bases and J 1 base, leaving 6 bases between the germline ends. Germline V gene lookup returns CDR1 LNHDA and CDR2 SQIVND (reference sequence). CDR3 region: CASSMRQNTEAFF. The CDR3 DNA follows: TGTGCCAGTAGTATGCGCCAGAACACTGAAGCTTTCTTT.

The chain links TRBV5-1 to TRBJ2-3; D uncertain. Germline CDR1 and CDR2: SGHRS and YFSETQ. The CDR3 spans 14 residues. V was shortened by 3 bases and J by 4 bases, with 12 bases between the two germline ends. Written as DNA, the CDR3 is TGCGCCAGCAGCTCTTATGCGGTGGCAGATACGCAGTATTTT. Its translation: CASSSYAVADTQYF.

This clone was detected only a few times. This chain connects TRBV5-1 to TRBJ2-6, with TRBD1 matching over 7 bases. The V and J ends lost 0 bases and 2 bases, in that order; junction bases with no gene match: 8. Germline CDR1 is SGHRS and CDR2 is YFSETQ. This CDR3 has 18 residues. DNA of the CDR3: TGCGCCAGCAGCTTGGTCCCGGGACAGCAAGCTGGGGCCAACGTCCTGACTTTC. Translating it yields CASSLVPGQQAGANVLTF.

The sample holds a few counts of this clone. The chain carries TRBV5-1 and TRBJ1-1, with D possibly TRBD1 on 5 matching bases. The CDR3 contains 15 residues. V was pared by 4 bases and J by 2 bases, with 15 bases between. In germline, CDR1 is SGHRS, CDR2 YFSETQ. For the CDR3, the DNA is TGCGCCAGCAGCAATAACCCTGGGGGAAACACTGAAGCTTTCTTT. It encodes CASSNNPGGNTEAFF.

The V call is TRBV30, the J call TRBJ1-2; 7 bases map to TRBD1. CDR1 and CDR2 from the germline V gene are GTSNPN and SVGIG (reference sequence). The V segment lost 8 bases and the J segment 4 bases; nucleotides outside the gene matches: 4. This CDR3 contains 11 residues. CDR3 in amino acids: CAGRTGYGYTF. The CDR3 bases are TGTGCCGGCCGGACAGGCTATGGCTACACCTTC.